This passage covers 21 T cell receptor beta chains from one sample sequenced in a study of cytomegalovirus exposure and HLA in healthy donors. The PCR employed 60 Vbeta primers together with 13 Jbeta primers. Produced via immunoSEQ multiplex PCR; TCRdb's table is partial and in-frame only. The profile covers roughly 120,000 clones, with roughly 63% appearing a single time and approximately 5.4% taken by the ten largest. What was sequenced was PBMCs. The receptors shown here come from a woman between 70 and 85 years old in good health and CMV-seropositive.

V is TRBV4-3 and J is TRBJ2-5, with 7 positions matching TRBD1. The trim removed 4 bases at V and 1 base at J, leaving 6 bases unmatched. Germline loops: CDR1 LGHNA, CDR2 YSLEER. This CDR3 contains 15 residues. In nucleotides, the CDR3 is TGCGCCAGCAGCCGGACGGGACAGACCCAAGAGACCCAGTACTTC. Translated: CASSRTGQTQETQYF.

This clone showed up just a few times. The rearrangement links TRBV5-6 to TRBJ2-5; 8 bases are a match to TRBD2. The V gene's germline CDR1 is SGHDT and CDR2 YYEEEE. Losses at the gene ends were 0 bases for V and 5 bases for J; bases not matched to a gene: 12. There are 17 residues in the CDR3. CDR3 sequence: CASSLAWAGGGLETQYF. DNA for the CDR3: TGTGCCAGCAGCTTGGCTTGGGCGGGGGGAGGTCTGGAGACCCAGTACTTC.

The chain is built from TRBV6-5 and TRBJ1-1, with D perhaps matching TRBD1 (5 bases). The CDR3 sequence is 15 residues long. Trimming left V 6 bases short and J 2 bases short, with 16 bases between. Per germline, CDR1 MNHEY and CDR2 SVGAGI. The chain's CDR3 is CASRSGKNPNTEAFF. As DNA, the CDR3 is TGTGCCAGCAGGTCAGGGAAAAATCCTAACACTGAAGCTTTCTTT.

The chain carries TRBV11-2 and TRBJ1-2; TRBD1 matches at 7 bases. Trimming removed 5 bases from V and 4 bases from J; junction bases left unmatched: 13. This CDR3 has 16 amino acids. CDR1 and CDR2 (germline): SGHAT, FQNNGV. CDR3 sequence (DNA): TGTGCCAGCAGCCCGGGACAGCTCGTAAAAGGCTATGGCTACACCTTC. This sequence encodes CASSPGQLVKGYGYTF.

The J gene is TRBJ2-1, the V gene TRBV29-1; 11 bases align to TRBD1. CDR3 size: 14 residues. Germline V gene sequence: CDR1 SQVTM, CDR2 ANQGSEA. V was clipped by 4 bases and J by 6 bases; unmatched bases: 5. CDR3 DNA: TGCAGCGTTGGGGGACAGGGGGTGGGCAATGAGCAGTTCTTC. Translating gives CSVGGQGVGNEQFF.

The gene calls are TRBV6-1 and TRBJ2-3, with 16 bases lining up with TRBD2. The germline V gene encodes CDR1 MNHNS and CDR2 SASEGT. The CDR3 extends over 18 amino acids. The V segment lost 4 bases and the J segment 0 bases; nucleotides outside the gene matches: 4. CDR3 in DNA: TGTGCCAGCAGTGGCGGGACTAGCGGGGGGGCCAGCACAGATACGCAGTATTTT. Protein: CASSGGTSGGASTDTQYF.

The gene calls are TRBV6-5 and TRBJ2-7; a possible D gene is TRBD2 (6 bases). V was shortened by 0 bases and J by 9 bases, with 12 bases between the two germline ends. CDR1 is MNHEY, CDR2 SVGAGI, per germline. CDR3 length equals 13 residues. CDR3 bases: TGTGCCAGCAGTTACTCGCCGGGGGACGGGCAGTACTTC. Translation: CASSYSPGDGQYF.

The chain carries TRBV30 and TRBJ2-6; a weak D match, TRBD1 (5 bases). The CDR3 length is 16 residues. The germline gives CDR1 GTSNPN, CDR2 SVGIG (reference sequence). The V gene lost 5 bases and the J gene lost 2 bases, with 16 bases spanning the gap. This CDR3 reads CAWARAGLTGANVLTF. As DNA, the CDR3 is TGTGCCTGGGCTCGGGCAGGGCTTACTGGGGCCAACGTCCTGACTTTC.

As DNA, the CDR3 is TGCGCCAGCAGAATTACCGGGACTAGCCACAATGAGCAGTTCTTC. Its protein is CASRITGTSHNEQFF. This chain joins TRBV5-1 and TRBJ2-1; 9 bases map to TRBD2. The germline V gene has CDR1 SGHRS and CDR2 YFSETQ. The V gene end was trimmed by 5 bases and the J gene end by 5 bases; junction bases not matched to a gene: 8. The CDR3 loop spans 15 amino acids. The full variable domain, rest sourced from reference TRBV5-1 and TRBJ2-1, is KAGVTQTPRYLIKTRGQQVTLSCSPISGHRSVSWYQQTPGQGLQFLFEYFSETQRNKGNFPGRFSGRQFSNSRSEMNVSTLELGDSALYLCASRITGTSHNEQFFGPGTRLTVL.

With regard to this clone: One junction end does not reproduce the germline sequence, and a read error may be involved. The chain links TRBV7-7 to TRBJ1-1; D gene ambiguous. The CDR3 is 13 residues long. Germline V gene data show CDR1 as SSHAT and CDR2 as FNYEAQ (reference sequence). CDR3 loop: CASSLGMNTEAFF. DNA for the CDR3: TGTGCTAGCAGCTTAGGTATGAACACTGAAGCTTTCTTT. The full variable domain, completed using reference TRBV7-7 and TRBJ1-1, is GAGVSQSPRYKVTKRGQDVTLRCDPISSHATLYWYQQALGQGPEFLTYFNYEAQPDKSGLPSDRFSAERPEGSISTLTIQRTEQRDSAMYRCASSLGMNTEAFFGQGTRLTVV.

The rearrangement uses TRBV28 and TRBJ2-5; weak D call: TRBD2 (5 bases). The V and J ends lost 2 bases and 4 bases respectively, with 8 bases between them. Looked up from germline, CDR1 is MDHEN and CDR2 is SYDVKM. The CDR3 consists of 13 residues. CDR3 protein: CASSLSGGETQYF. The DNA for the CDR3 is TGTGCCAGCAGTTTAAGCGGCGGAGAGACCCAGTACTTC.

This rearrangement joins TRBV5-1 to TRBJ2-5; 9 nucleotides agree with TRBD1. Trimming took 3 bases from V and 5 from J; bases not matched to a gene: 11. The germline V gene encodes CDR1 SGHRS and CDR2 YFSETQ. The CDR3 contains 16 residues. CDR3 loop: CASSSPDDRGGETQYF. Written as DNA, the CDR3 is TGCGCCAGCAGCTCCCCGGACGACAGGGGGGGGGAGACCCAGTACTTC.

The V gene is TRBV10-2, the J gene TRBJ2-1; D possibly corresponds to TRBD2 (6 bases). CDR1 and CDR2 (germline): WSHSY, SAAADI. The germline V and J ends were trimmed by 6 bases and 7 bases, with 13 bases remaining between them. CDR3 length: 13 amino acids. CDR3 sequence: CASRQGGSNEQFF. CDR3 coding DNA: TGCGCCAGCAGGCAGGGAGGTTCTAATGAGCAGTTCTTC.

The rearrangement uses TRBV4-2 and TRBJ2-2; a weak D match, TRBD2 (5 bases). Between the trimmed V and J ends, which lost 0 bases and 4 bases, there was a span of 9 bases. Germline V CDR1 and CDR2: LGHNA, YNFKEQ. The CDR3 has 15 amino acids. As DNA, the CDR3 is TGTGCCAGCAGCCAAGATCGGGCGGGCACCGGGGAGCTGTTTTTT. It translates to CASSQDRAGTGELFF.

This clone was counted a few times. The V and J genes are TRBV7-6 and TRBJ2-3, with 15 bases lining up with TRBD2. The CDR3 loop spans 16 amino acids. The V gene end was trimmed by 4 bases and the J gene end by 5 bases; junction bases not matched to a gene: 4. Germline lookup yields CDR1 SGHVS and CDR2 FNYEAQ. The CDR3 loop is CASSWTSGGAGDTQYF. The CDR3 DNA reads TGTGCCAGCAGCTGGACTAGCGGGGGGGCCGGAGATACGCAGTATTTT.

J is TRBJ2-3 and V is TRBV13; TRBD2 is a possible D gene (5 bases). CDR1 and CDR2 from the germline V gene are PRHDT and FYEKMQ (reference sequence). CDR3 length: 14 amino acids. Between the trimmed V and J ends, which lost 6 bases and 1 base, there was a span of 11 bases. The CDR3 spells CASSYSSRTDTQYF. CDR3 coding DNA: TGTGCCAGCAGTTACTCTAGCCGCACAGATACGCAGTATTTT.

The rearrangement links TRBV6-1 to TRBJ2-7, with 8 positions matching TRBD1. There are 15 residues in the CDR3. Trimming removed 6 bases from V and 4 bases from J; junction bases left unmatched: 11. Germline V gives CDR1 MNHNS, CDR2 SASEGT. CDR3: CASRPPDRATYEQYF. The CDR3 coding sequence is TGTGCCAGCAGACCGCCGGACAGGGCTACTTACGAGCAGTACTTC.

This clone showed up just a few times. This CDR3 is CASSSEGGSGELFF. CDR3 bases: TGTGCCAGCAGCTCCGAGGGTGGGTCCGGGGAGCTGTTTTTT. This chain links TRBV5-4 with TRBJ2-2; maybe TRBD2 (5 bases). The V gene lost 3 bases and the J gene lost 6 bases, with 12 bases spanning the gap. This CDR3 has 14 amino acids. The germline CDR1 and CDR2 sequences are SGHNT and YYREEE (reference sequence).

The chain uses TRBV10-3 and TRBJ1-4, with D possibly TRBD1 on 6 matching bases. From germline, CDR1 is ENHRY and CDR2 SYGVKD. Trimming pared 0 bases from V and 0 bases from J, leaving 8 bases between. The CDR3 length is 16 residues. CDR3 amino acids: CAISESAGATNEKLFF. The CDR3 DNA reads as TGTGCCATCAGTGAGTCGGCAGGGGCAACTAATGAAAAACTGTTTTTT.

In its sample, this clone was seen a few times. This chain uses TRBV7-2 with TRBJ2-7; 7 positions match TRBD2. V shed 5 bases, J shed 3 bases, and the junction held 7 bases outside the gene matches. The CDR3 is 14 residues long. Looked up from germline, CDR1 is SGHTA and CDR2 is FQGNSA. The CDR3: CASSKGVAGYEQYF. DNA for the CDR3: TGTGCCAGCAGCAAAGGAGTAGCGGGCTACGAGCAGTACTTC.

This clone was seen only a few times. The chain's CDR3 is CASSVYWGDRNEQFF. The CDR3 DNA reads TGTGCCAGTAGCGTATATTGGGGAGACAGGAATGAGCAGTTCTTC. V is TRBV19 and J is TRBJ2-1; D might be TRBD1 (6 bases). V was pared by 6 bases and J by 7 bases, with 19 bases between. There are 15 residues in the CDR3. The germline V gene encodes CDR1 LNHDA and CDR2 SQIVND (reference sequence). The variable domain in full, with the rest retrieved from reference TRBV19 and TRBJ2-1, is DGGITQSPKYLFRKEGQNVTLSCEQNLNHDAMYWYRQDPGQGLRLIYYSQIVNDFQKGDIAEGYSVSREKKESFPLTVTSAQKNPTAFYLCASSVYWGDRNEQFFGPGTRLTVL.